These 11 T cell receptor beta chains originate from one sample sequenced in a study of cytomegalovirus exposure and HLA in healthy donors. The PCR had 60 Vbeta and 13 Jbeta primers. The assay was immunoSEQ multiplex PCR, and TCRdb's table has in-frame clones only and misses some. The table includes about 200,000 clones, roughly 85% detected once. The sequencing sample was made of PBMCs. The receptor source for this set is a man younger than 30 in good health and CMV-seronegative.

V usage is TRBV29-1 and J usage is TRBJ1-1; 10 nucleotides agree with TRBD1. CDR3 length equals 15 residues. V lost 4 bases and J lost 1; bases outside the gene matches: 6. Germline CDR1 SQVTM, CDR2 ANQGSEA. The CDR3 loop is CSVAGTGDGNTEAFF. CDR3 in DNA: TGCAGCGTTGCGGGGACAGGGGACGGGAACACTGAAGCTTTCTTT. Full variable domain (rest looked up from reference TRBV29-1 and TRBJ1-1): SAVISQKPSRDICQRGTSLTIQCQVDSQVTMMFWYRQQPGQSLTLIATANQGSEATYESGFVIDKFPISRPNLTFSTLTVSNMSPEDSSIYLCSVAGTGDGNTEAFFGQGTRLTVV.

CDR3 bases: TGTGCCAGCAGCGTGGGGGCGGGGGGGGCAATCACCGGGGAGCTGTTTTTT. This encodes CASSVGAGGAITGELFF. The chain recombines TRBV9 with TRBJ2-2; TRBD2 matches 9 bases. The ends lost 2 bases at V and 4 bases at J; junction bases unmatched: 9. The CDR3 runs to 17 residues. Germline CDR1 and CDR2: SGDLS and YYNGEE.

This rearrangement joins TRBV7-9 to TRBJ1-1; D may be TRBD1 (6 bases). The CDR3 sequence is 15 residues long. Deletions cut 3 bases from V and 1 base from J, with 12 bases between. The germline V gene has CDR1 SEHNR and CDR2 FQNEAQ (reference sequence). The CDR3 here is CASSFYGQRNTEAFF. CDR3 sequence (DNA): TGTGCCAGCAGCTTTTATGGACAGAGGAACACTGAAGCTTTCTTT.

V gene TRBV7-9 combines with J gene TRBJ1-5, with a tentative D call TRBD1 (6 bases). Deletions cut 5 bases from V and 0 bases from J, with 17 bases between. The length of the CDR3 is 17 residues. CDR1 is SEHNR and CDR2 is FQNEAQ in the germline V gene (reference sequence). The CDR3 reads CASSPAGAWDSNQPQHF. CDR3 nucleotide sequence: TGTGCCAGCAGCCCAGCGGGGGCTTGGGATAGCAATCAGCCCCAGCATTTT.

The gene calls are TRBV5-6 and TRBJ2-1; D may be TRBD2 (6 bases). Trimming removed 6 bases at V and 2 bases at J, with 15 bases between. The CDR3 length is 15 residues. CDR1 is SGHDT, CDR2 YYEEEE, per germline. This chain's CDR3 is CASITMGRTYNEQFF. Here the CDR3 DNA reads TGTGCCAGCATCACAATGGGGAGGACCTACAATGAGCAGTTCTTC. Looking up the rest from reference TRBV5-6 and TRBJ2-1 gives the full variable domain: DAGVTQSPTHLIKTRGQQVTLRCSPKSGHDTVSWYQQALGQGPQFIFQYYEEEERQRGNFPDRFSGHQFPNYSSELNVNALLLGDSALYLCASITMGRTYNEQFFGPGTRLTVL.

The chain links TRBV5-1 to TRBJ2-1; D possibly corresponds to TRBD2 (5 bases). CDR1 SGHRS and CDR2 YFSETQ come from the germline V gene. CDR3 length: 13 residues. The V and J ends lost 3 bases and 10 bases respectively, with 14 bases between them. The chain's CDR3 is CASSSPAVGEQFF. CDR3 coding DNA: TGCGCCAGCAGCTCCCCAGCGGTAGGGGAGCAGTTCTTC.

The chain joins TRBV29-1 to TRBJ1-3; no clear D. Trimming pared 6 bases from V and 0 bases from J, leaving 9 bases between. There are 13 residues in the CDR3. CDR1 is SQVTM and CDR2 is ANQGSEA in the germline V gene. As DNA, the CDR3 is TGCAGCGTCGCGAACTACTCTGGAAACACCATATATTTT. Encoded protein: CSVANYSGNTIYF. The variable domain in full, completed from reference TRBV29-1 and TRBJ1-3, reads SAVISQKPSRDICQRGTSLTIQCQVDSQVTMMFWYRQQPGQSLTLIATANQGSEATYESGFVIDKFPISRPNLTFSTLTVSNMSPEDSSIYLCSVANYSGNTIYFGEGSWLTVV.

This sequence joins TRBV30 and TRBJ2-5; D is uncertain. CDR3 size: 13 residues. V shed 1 base and J shed 2 bases, with 8 bases lying between them. Germline V gives CDR1 GTSNPN, CDR2 SVGIG (reference sequence). The DNA for the CDR3 is TGTGCCTGGAGTGGCGGCGAACAAGAGACCCAGTACTTC. This gives the protein CAWSGGEQETQYF.

The chain links TRBV7-3 to TRBJ2-3; weak D call: TRBD2 (5 bases). The CDR3 length is 18 residues. Germline V gene sequence: CDR1 SGHTA, CDR2 FQGTGA. The ends were cut back, 2 bases at V and 0 bases at J, with 18 bases in the middle. The CDR3 nucleotides are TGTGCCAGCAGCTTACTGGGCGGGCCTCTGGGGAGCACAGATACGCAGTATTTT. Translation: CASSLLGGPLGSTDTQYF.

This clone came up once. The chain uses TRBV5-5 and TRBJ1-1; the match to TRBD1 covers 7 bases. The V gene end was trimmed by 0 bases and the J gene end by 6 bases; junction bases not matched to a gene: 2. The CDR3 runs 13 residues. Germline V gene lookup returns CDR1 SGHKS and CDR2 YYEKEE (reference sequence). The CDR3 region has the DNA TGTGCCAGCAGCTTGGCCGGGACAGCTGAAGCTTTCTTT. Translation gives CASSLAGTAEAFF.

This clone has only a few counts. This rearrangement joins TRBV5-1 to TRBJ1-1; weak D call: TRBD1 (6 bases). This CDR3 contains 15 residues. The V end was cut by 6 bases, the J end by 5 bases, with 20 bases between. CDR1 is SGHRS, CDR2 YFSETQ, per germline. DNA for the CDR3: TGCGCCAGCAAGTCAATGGACACTCAGGGGACTGAAGCTTTCTTT. Translation: CASKSMDTQGTEAFF.